The rows below give T cell receptor beta chains drawn from one sample of a study of cytomegalovirus exposure and HLA in healthy donors. Repertoires were generated with immunoSEQ multiplex PCR, while TCRdb's copy carries only in-frame clones and drops some. The sample lists 150,000 to 200,000 clones, around 78% occurring once. The material sequenced was PBMCs. These TCRs come from a woman aged 25 to 39 in good health and CMV-seropositive. CDR3s include the opening cysteine and the closing phenylalanine or tryptophan. A D gene is named only where the DNA matches it firmly. Size values are once, few and many counts, or a class for expanded clones, and some rows have none.

v_gene: TRBV5-5; j_gene: TRBJ1-1; abundance: .; d_gene: .; CDR3aa: CASSLSRSSANTEAFF; CDR3nt: TGTGCCAGCAGCTTGTCCAGGTCCTCTGCGAACACTGAAGCTTTCTTT
v_gene: TRBV13; j_gene: TRBJ2-2; abundance: .; d_gene: .; CDR3aa: CASSASERRSTGELFF; CDR3nt: TGTGCCAGCAGCGCAAGTGAGCGGAGATCCACCGGGGAGCTGTTTTTT
v_gene: TRBV11-3; j_gene: TRBJ2-3; abundance: .; d_gene: .; CDR3aa: CASSLDSLQNTQYF; CDR3nt: TGTGCCAGCAGCTTAGATTCTTTGCAGAATACGCAGTATTTT
v_gene: TRBV6-5; j_gene: TRBJ1-2; abundance: .; d_gene: .; CDR3aa: CASSYSGGRLGYTF; CDR3nt: TGTGCCAGCAGTTACTCGGGAGGCCGTCTAGGCTACACCTTC
v_gene: TRBV7-2; j_gene: TRBJ1-4; abundance: .; d_gene: TRBD1; CDR3aa: CASSPRQGGNEKLFF; CDR3nt: TGTGCCAGCAGCCCAAGACAGGGAGGTAATGAAAAACTGTTTTTT
v_gene: TRBV29-1; j_gene: TRBJ1-1; abundance: .; d_gene: TRBD1; CDR3aa: CSVQQGAENTEAFF; CDR3nt: TGCAGCGTTCAACAGGGGGCTGAGAACACTGAAGCTTTCTTT
v_gene: TRBV10-3; j_gene: TRBJ1-1; abundance: .; d_gene: .; CDR3aa: CATRQETEAFF; CDR3nt: TGTGCCACCCGACAGGAGACTGAAGCTTTCTTT
v_gene: TRBV19; j_gene: TRBJ1-5; abundance: .; d_gene: TRBD1; CDR3aa: CASSRQGAPNQPQHF; CDR3nt: TGTGCCAGTAGTAGACAGGGAGCCCCCAATCAGCCCCAGCATTTT
v_gene: TRBV6-5; j_gene: TRBJ1-2; abundance: .; d_gene: TRBD1; CDR3aa: CASNRRQGGGYGYTF; CDR3nt: TGTGCCAGCAACCGACGACAGGGAGGTGGCTATGGCTACACCTTC
v_gene: TRBV5-6; j_gene: TRBJ2-7; abundance: .; d_gene: .; CDR3aa: CASSLRPSMAGAGEQYF; CDR3nt: TGTGCCAGCAGCTTGCGCCCGAGCATGGCAGGGGCAGGGGAGCAGTACTTC
v_gene: TRBV30; j_gene: TRBJ1-2; abundance: .; d_gene: TRBD1; CDR3aa: CAWDRVGGYTF; CDR3nt: TGTGCCTGGGACAGGGTTGGTGGCTACACCTTC
v_gene: TRBV27; j_gene: TRBJ1-2; abundance: .; d_gene: TRBD1; CDR3aa: CASRRPGQGAGYTF; CDR3nt: TGTGCCAGCAGGAGGCCGGGACAGGGCGCTGGCTACACCTTC
v_gene: TRBV7-8; j_gene: TRBJ2-1; abundance: .; d_gene: TRBD2; CDR3aa: CASSLTFSGEYNEQFF; CDR3nt: TGTGCCAGCAGCTTAACTTTCAGCGGGGAATACAATGAGCAGTTCTTC
v_gene: TRBV27; j_gene: TRBJ1-1; abundance: .; d_gene: TRBD1; CDR3aa: CASSYKAAIAWGQGSSTEAFF; CDR3nt: TGTGCCAGCAGTTATAAAGCGGCCATAGCGTGGGGACAGGGATCTTCCACTGAAGCTTTCTTT
v_gene: TRBV10-3; j_gene: TRBJ1-1; abundance: .; d_gene: TRBD1; CDR3aa: CAISETGGYGEAFF; CDR3nt: TGTGCCATCAGTGAGACAGGGGGCTATGGTGAAGCTTTCTTT
v_gene: TRBV27; j_gene: TRBJ2-5; abundance: .; d_gene: TRBD1; CDR3aa: CASTSTGARETQYF; CDR3nt: TGTGCCAGCACCTCGACAGGGGCTCGGGAGACCCAGTACTTC
v_gene: TRBV18; j_gene: TRBJ1-5; abundance: .; d_gene: .; CDR3aa: CASSQAGSDQPQHF; CDR3nt: TGTGCCAGCTCACAAGCCGGGAGCGATCAGCCCCAGCATTTT
v_gene: TRBV28; j_gene: TRBJ2-7; abundance: .; d_gene: .; CDR3aa: CASSSAQWDICHF; CDR3nt: TGTGCCAGCAGTTCCGCTCAATGGGACATTTGTCACTTC
v_gene: TRBV6-6; j_gene: TRBJ2-3; abundance: .; d_gene: .; CDR3aa: CASSYGPGDSTDTQYF; CDR3nt: TGTGCCAGCAGTTACGGCCCAGGGGATAGCACAGATACGCAGTATTTT
v_gene: TRBV6-5; j_gene: TRBJ1-1; abundance: .; d_gene: .; CDR3aa: CASRLQVVTEAFF; CDR3nt: TGTGCCAGCAGGCTACAGGTGGTGACTGAAGCTTTCTTT
v_gene: TRBV6-4; j_gene: TRBJ2-7; abundance: .; d_gene: .; CDR3aa: CASSTKGLGTYEQYF; CDR3nt: TGTGCCAGCAGTACAAAGGGACTTGGAACCTACGAGCAGTACTTC
v_gene: TRBV5-4; j_gene: TRBJ2-3; abundance: once; d_gene: TRBD2; CDR3aa: CASSLVGGSTDTQYF; CDR3nt: TGTGCCAGCAGCTTGGTCGGGGGGAGCACAGATACGCAGTATTTT
v_gene: TRBV10-3; j_gene: TRBJ2-5; abundance: .; d_gene: TRBD2; CDR3aa: CAISEKGLAGPFPETQYF; CDR3nt: TGTGCCATCAGTGAGAAGGGACTAGCGGGTCCTTTTCCCGAGACCCAGTACTTC
v_gene: TRBV9; j_gene: TRBJ2-7; abundance: .; d_gene: TRBD1; CDR3aa: CASSVAGQGTDEQYF; CDR3nt: TGTGCCAGCAGCGTGGCTGGTCAGGGGACAGACGAGCAGTACTTC
v_gene: TRBV28; j_gene: TRBJ2-3; abundance: few; d_gene: TRBD1; CDR3aa: CASSTRTGYGDTQYF; CDR3nt: TGTGCCAGCAGTACTCGGACAGGGTATGGAGATACGCAGTATTTT
v_gene: TRBV7-2; j_gene: TRBJ1-2; abundance: .; d_gene: TRBD1; CDR3aa: CASSLLGGQGVYYGYTF; CDR3nt: TGTGCCAGCAGCTTATTGGGTGGACAGGGGGTCTACTATGGCTACACCTTC
v_gene: TRBV4-3; j_gene: TRBJ2-1; abundance: .; d_gene: TRBD1; CDR3aa: CASSLVPGTGHNEQFF; CDR3nt: TGCGCCAGCAGCCTTGTTCCCGGGACAGGACACAATGAGCAGTTCTTC
v_gene: TRBV5-1; j_gene: TRBJ1-2; abundance: .; d_gene: TRBD1; CDR3aa: CASSPEGQGLNGYTF; CDR3nt: TGCGCCAGCAGCCCGGAGGGACAGGGCTTGAATGGCTACACCTTC
v_gene: TRBV7-2; j_gene: TRBJ2-5; abundance: once; d_gene: .; CDR3aa: CASSLGVTGDQETQYF; CDR3nt: TGTGCCAGCAGCTTAGGGGTTACGGGGGATCAGGAGACCCAGTACTTC
v_gene: TRBV19; j_gene: TRBJ1-3; abundance: .; d_gene: .; CDR3aa: CASIIDSSGNTIYF; CDR3nt: TGTGCCAGTATCATTGACAGTTCTGGAAACACCATATATTTT
v_gene: TRBV7-9; j_gene: TRBJ1-2; abundance: .; d_gene: .; CDR3aa: CASSAGGINYGYTF; CDR3nt: TGTGCCAGCAGCGCTGGGGGCATTAACTATGGCTACACCTTC
v_gene: TRBV19; j_gene: TRBJ2-1; abundance: few; d_gene: TRBD1; CDR3aa: CASSRGQGVTNEQFF; CDR3nt: TGTGCCAGTAGTCGCGGACAGGGGGTGACGAATGAGCAGTTCTTC
v_gene: TRBV4-3; j_gene: TRBJ2-3; abundance: few; d_gene: TRBD2; CDR3aa: CASSQAGTSPDTQYF; CDR3nt: TGCGCCAGCAGCCAAGCCGGGACTAGCCCAGATACGCAGTATTTT
v_gene: TRBV13; j_gene: TRBJ1-2; abundance: .; d_gene: .; CDR3aa: CASSSPYETGNYGYTF; CDR3nt: TGTGCCAGCAGCTCCCCTTATGAGACAGGCAACTATGGCTACACCTTC
v_gene: TRBV7-9; j_gene: TRBJ2-7; abundance: .; d_gene: .; CDR3aa: CASSQTGGYEQYF; CDR3nt: TGTGCCAGCAGCCAGACAGGCGGGTACGAGCAGTACTTC
v_gene: TRBV6-5; j_gene: TRBJ2-7; abundance: few; d_gene: TRBD2; CDR3aa: CASRGGNYEQYF; CDR3nt: TGTGCCAGCCGGGGGGGAAACTACGAGCAGTACTTC
v_gene: TRBV2; j_gene: TRBJ2-7; abundance: .; d_gene: .; CDR3aa: CASSVIGEGVTYEQYF; CDR3nt: TGTGCCAGCAGTGTGATAGGGGAGGGGGTGACCTACGAGCAGTACTTC
v_gene: TRBV7-9; j_gene: TRBJ1-2; abundance: .; d_gene: .; CDR3aa: CASSSDGGSGYGYTF; CDR3nt: TGTGCCAGCAGCAGCGACGGGGGGTCCGGCTATGGCTACACCTTC
v_gene: TRBV10-3; j_gene: TRBJ1-1; abundance: .; d_gene: TRBD1; CDR3aa: CAISGGTGMNTEAFF; CDR3nt: TGTGCCATCAGTGGTGGGACAGGCATGAACACTGAAGCTTTCTTT
v_gene: TRBV5-1; j_gene: TRBJ1-2; abundance: .; d_gene: TRBD1; CDR3aa: CASSDRTGGSYGYTF; CDR3nt: TGCGCCAGCAGCGACCGGACAGGGGGCAGCTATGGCTACACCTTC
v_gene: TRBV28; j_gene: TRBJ1-4; abundance: few; d_gene: .; CDR3aa: CASRSGQHNEKLFF; CDR3nt: TGTGCCAGCAGGTCAGGACAACATAATGAAAAACTGTTTTTT
v_gene: TRBV28; j_gene: TRBJ2-7; abundance: .; d_gene: .; CDR3aa: CASSGTGSYEQYF; CDR3nt: TGTGCCAGCAGCGGGACTGGGTCCTACGAGCAGTACTTC
v_gene: TRBV5-8; j_gene: TRBJ2-7; abundance: .; d_gene: .; CDR3aa: CASSLAQGIYEQYF; CDR3nt: TGTGCCAGCAGCTTGGCGCAGGGTATCTACGAGCAGTACTTC
v_gene: TRBV5-5; j_gene: TRBJ1-2; abundance: .; d_gene: TRBD1; CDR3aa: CASSRSGRGHGYTF; CDR3nt: TGTGCCAGCAGCCGTTCTGGAAGGGGGCATGGCTACACCTTC
v_gene: TRBV2; j_gene: TRBJ1-5; abundance: .; d_gene: .; CDR3aa: CASTRGNQPQHF; CDR3nt: TGTGCCAGCACACGGGGGAATCAGCCCCAGCATTTT
v_gene: TRBV4-3; j_gene: TRBJ2-1; abundance: once; d_gene: TRBD2; CDR3aa: CASSQELAGGPTGEQFF; CDR3nt: TGCGCCAGCAGCCAAGAACTAGCGGGAGGACCGACGGGGGAGCAGTTCTTC
v_gene: TRBV5-1; j_gene: TRBJ2-7; abundance: once; d_gene: TRBD1; CDR3aa: CASSAKTGASSYEQYF; CDR3nt: TGCGCCAGCAGCGCAAAGACAGGGGCTAGCTCCTACGAGCAGTACTTC
v_gene: TRBV4-1; j_gene: TRBJ1-2; abundance: .; d_gene: .; CDR3aa: CASSHTDDRRWTYGYTF; CDR3nt: TGCGCCAGCAGCCATACCGATGACAGGAGATGGACCTATGGCTACACCTTC
v_gene: TRBV7-9; j_gene: TRBJ2-7; abundance: .; d_gene: TRBD2; CDR3aa: CASSSPRRGAKEEQYF; CDR3nt: TGTGCCAGCAGCTCGCCCCGGCGGGGGGCGAAGGAAGAGCAGTACTTC
v_gene: TRBV18; j_gene: TRBJ2-2; abundance: .; d_gene: TRBD1; CDR3aa: CASSPGTGNTGELFF; CDR3nt: TGTGCCAGCTCTCCCGGGACAGGAAACACCGGGGAGCTGTTTTTT
v_gene: TRBV30; j_gene: TRBJ2-3; abundance: once; d_gene: .; CDR3aa: CAITGRSTDTQYF; CDR3nt: TGTGCCATTACAGGGCGGAGCACAGATACGCAGTATTTT
v_gene: TRBV28; j_gene: TRBJ2-3; abundance: .; d_gene: .; CDR3aa: CASSWWGRPTDTQYF; CDR3nt: TGTGCCAGCAGTTGGTGGGGGCGCCCCACAGATACGCAGTATTTT
v_gene: TRBV5-1; j_gene: TRBJ2-5; abundance: many; d_gene: TRBD2; CDR3aa: CASSLEGLALQETQYF; CDR3nt: TGCGCCAGCAGCTTGGAGGGACTAGCACTTCAAGAGACCCAGTACTTC
v_gene: TRBV4-1; j_gene: TRBJ1-6; abundance: .; d_gene: TRBD1; CDR3aa: CASSQEAGGGNSPLHF; CDR3nt: TGCGCCAGCAGCCAAGAGGCAGGGGGCGGGAATTCACCCCTCCACTTT
v_gene: TRBV14; j_gene: TRBJ2-3; abundance: .; d_gene: TRBD1; CDR3aa: CASSQTRGDRGLSDTQYF; CDR3nt: TGTGCCAGCAGCCAGACGCGCGGGGACAGGGGTTTATCAGATACGCAGTATTTT
v_gene: TRBV6-5; j_gene: TRBJ2-1; abundance: .; d_gene: TRBD2; CDR3aa: CASHPGLNYNEQFF; CDR3nt: TGTGCCAGCCATCCGGGACTAAACTACAATGAGCAGTTCTTC
v_gene: TRBV5-1; j_gene: TRBJ1-1; abundance: once; d_gene: TRBD1; CDR3aa: CASSLGQGQMNTEAFF; CDR3nt: TGCGCCAGCAGCTTGGGCCAGGGACAGATGAACACTGAAGCTTTCTTT
v_gene: TRBV15; j_gene: TRBJ2-5; abundance: .; d_gene: .; CDR3aa: CATSRGGLRETQYF; CDR3nt: TGTGCCACCAGCAGAGGAGGACTCCGGGAGACCCAGTACTTC
v_gene: TRBV7-9; j_gene: TRBJ1-3; abundance: .; d_gene: .; CDR3aa: CASSSERYTIYF; CDR3nt: TGTGCCAGCAGCTCCGAGCGGTACACCATATATTTT